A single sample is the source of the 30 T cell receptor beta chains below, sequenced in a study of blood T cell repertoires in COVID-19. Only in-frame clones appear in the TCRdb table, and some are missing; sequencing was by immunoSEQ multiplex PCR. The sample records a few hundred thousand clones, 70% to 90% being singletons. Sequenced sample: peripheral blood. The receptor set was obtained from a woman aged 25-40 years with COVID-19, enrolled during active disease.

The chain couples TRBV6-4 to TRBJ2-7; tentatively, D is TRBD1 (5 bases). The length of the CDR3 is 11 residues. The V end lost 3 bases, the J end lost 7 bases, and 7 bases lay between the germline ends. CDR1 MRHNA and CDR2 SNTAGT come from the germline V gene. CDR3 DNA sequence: TGTGCCAGCAGTGAATACAGGGAGCAGTACGTC. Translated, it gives CASSEYREQYV.

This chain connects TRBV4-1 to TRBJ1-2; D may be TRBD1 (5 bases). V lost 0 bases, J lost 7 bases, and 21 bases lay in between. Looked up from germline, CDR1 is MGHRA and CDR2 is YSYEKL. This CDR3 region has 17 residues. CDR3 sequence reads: CASSQDRVGDYFGGYTF. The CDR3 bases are TGCGCCAGCAGCCAAGACCGAGTCGGGGACTATTTTGGTGGCTACACCTTC.

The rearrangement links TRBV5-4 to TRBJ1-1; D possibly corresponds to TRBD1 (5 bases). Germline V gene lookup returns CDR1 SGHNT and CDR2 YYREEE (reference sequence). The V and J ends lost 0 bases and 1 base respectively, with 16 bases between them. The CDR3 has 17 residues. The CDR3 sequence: CASSLARDWGENTEAFF. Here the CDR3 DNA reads TGTGCCAGCAGCTTGGCCAGGGATTGGGGCGAGAACACTGAAGCTTTCTTT.

DNA for the CDR3: TGCGCCAGCAGCCAAGATACAGGAACCAATGAGCAGTTCTTC. This sequence encodes CASSQDTGTNEQFF. V is TRBV4-3 and J is TRBJ2-1; maybe TRBD1 (5 bases). Germline loops: CDR1 LGHNA, CDR2 YSLEER. V lost 0 bases, J lost 6 bases, and 9 bases lay in between. CDR3 length equals 14 residues.

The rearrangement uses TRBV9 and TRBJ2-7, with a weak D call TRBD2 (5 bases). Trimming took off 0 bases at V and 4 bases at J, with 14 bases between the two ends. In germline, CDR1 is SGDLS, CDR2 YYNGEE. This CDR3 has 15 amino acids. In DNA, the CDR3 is TGTGCCAGCAGCGTAGGAGCCGGAGGCGGGTACGAGCAGTACTTC. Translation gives CASSVGAGGGYEQYF. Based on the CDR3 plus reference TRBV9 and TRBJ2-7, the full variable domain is DSGVTQTPKHLITATGQRVTLRCSPRSGDLSVYWYQQSLDQGLQFLIQYYNGEERAKGNILERFSAQQFPDLHSELNLSSLELGDSALYFCASSVGAGGGYEQYFGPGTRLTVT.

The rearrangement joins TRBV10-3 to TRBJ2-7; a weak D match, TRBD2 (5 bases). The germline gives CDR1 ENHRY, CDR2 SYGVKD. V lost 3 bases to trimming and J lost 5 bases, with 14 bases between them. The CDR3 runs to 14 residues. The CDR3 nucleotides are TGTGCCATCAGTGACTCGGGTAACGGGGACGAGCAGTACTTC. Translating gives CAISDSGNGDEQYF.

The CDR3 DNA is TGCGCCAGCAGCCAGGAACCTAGCGGGGCCCCACTCACAGATACGCAGTATTTT. This sequence encodes CASSQEPSGAPLTDTQYF. This sequence joins TRBV4-3 and TRBJ2-3; 9 bases fit TRBD2. J was trimmed by 2 bases and V by 3 bases; bases with no gene match: 12. CDR3 length: 18 amino acids. CDR1 and CDR2 (germline): LGHNA, YSLEER.

The CDR3 sequence is CAAGGHTGELFF. The CDR3 DNA reads as TGTGCAGCAGGGGGGCACACCGGGGAGCTGTTTTTT. This rearrangement joins TRBV19 to TRBJ2-2, with D perhaps TRBD1 (7 bases). This CDR3 is 12 amino acids long. Germline assignment: CDR1 LNHDA and CDR2 SQIVND (reference sequence). The variable domain in full, completed from reference TRBV19 and TRBJ2-2, reads DGGITQSPKYLFRKEGQNVTLSCEQNLNHDAMYWYRQDPGQGLRLIYYSQIVNDFQKGDIAEGYSVSREKKESFPLTVTSAQKNPTAFYLCAAGGHTGELFFGEGSRLTVL.

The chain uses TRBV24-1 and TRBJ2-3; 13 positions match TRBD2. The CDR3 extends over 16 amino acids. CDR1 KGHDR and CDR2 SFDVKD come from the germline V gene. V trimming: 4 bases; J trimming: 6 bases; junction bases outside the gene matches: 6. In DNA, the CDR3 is TGTGCCACCAGTGACGCGACTAGCGGGAGGATGGATACGCAGTATTTT. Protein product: CATSDATSGRMDTQYF.

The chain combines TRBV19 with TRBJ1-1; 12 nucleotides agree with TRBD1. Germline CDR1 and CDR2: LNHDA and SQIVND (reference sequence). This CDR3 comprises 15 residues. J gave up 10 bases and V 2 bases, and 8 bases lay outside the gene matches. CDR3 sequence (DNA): TGTGCCAGTAGTATAAAGGGACAGGGGGCGCATGTAGCTTTCTTT. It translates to CASSIKGQGAHVAFF.

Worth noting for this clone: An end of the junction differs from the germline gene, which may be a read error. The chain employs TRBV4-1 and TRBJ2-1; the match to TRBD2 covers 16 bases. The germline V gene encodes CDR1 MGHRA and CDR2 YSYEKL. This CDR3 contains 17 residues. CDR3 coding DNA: TGCGCCAGCAGCCAAGAGGGGACTAGCGGGAGGGCCTTTTGGGGGGTCTTC. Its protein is CASSQEGTSGRAFWGVF.

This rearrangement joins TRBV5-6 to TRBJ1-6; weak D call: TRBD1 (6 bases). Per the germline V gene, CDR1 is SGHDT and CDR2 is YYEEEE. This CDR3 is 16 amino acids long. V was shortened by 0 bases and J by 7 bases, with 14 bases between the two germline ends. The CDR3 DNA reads TGTGCCAGCAGCTTGGAGACGGGACACCCCAATTCACCCCTCCACTTT. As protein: CASSLETGHPNSPLHF.

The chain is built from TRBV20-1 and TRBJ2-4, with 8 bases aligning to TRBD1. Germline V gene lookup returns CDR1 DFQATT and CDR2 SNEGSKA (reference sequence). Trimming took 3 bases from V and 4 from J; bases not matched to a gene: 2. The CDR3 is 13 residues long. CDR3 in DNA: TGCAGTGCTAGTAACAGGGGGAAAAACATTCAGTACTTC. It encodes CSASNRGKNIQYF.

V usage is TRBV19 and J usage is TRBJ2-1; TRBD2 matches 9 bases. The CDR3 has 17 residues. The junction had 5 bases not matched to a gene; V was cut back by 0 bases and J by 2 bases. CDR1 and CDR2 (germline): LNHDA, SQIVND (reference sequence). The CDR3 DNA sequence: TGTGCCAGTAGTATAGAGGGCGGACTAGCGACCTACAATGAGCAGTTCTTC. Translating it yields CASSIEGGLATYNEQFF.

The CDR3 bases are TGTGCCAGCAGTATACCGGGTCCCATATATTTT. It translates to CASSIPGPIYF. This rearrangement joins TRBV5-4 to TRBJ1-3; D gene ambiguous. Germline values: CDR1 SGHNT, CDR2 YYREEE (reference sequence). This CDR3 is built from 11 residues. Trimming shortened V by 5 bases and J by 11 bases, and 11 bases separated the two germline ends.

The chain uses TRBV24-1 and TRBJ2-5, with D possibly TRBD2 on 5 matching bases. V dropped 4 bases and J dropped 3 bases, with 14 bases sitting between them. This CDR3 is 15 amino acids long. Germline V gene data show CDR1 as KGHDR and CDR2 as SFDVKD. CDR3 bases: TGTGCCACCAGTGACCAAACTAGAGAGGAAGAGACCCAGTACTTC. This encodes CATSDQTREEETQYF.

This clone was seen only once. CDR3: CASTNRGTAFGYTF. The CDR3 DNA is TGTGCCAGCACTAATCGAGGGACAGCGTTTGGCTACACCTTC. The chain links TRBV28 to TRBJ1-2; 7 bases are a match to TRBD1. V was pared by 7 bases and J by 7 bases, with 12 bases of the junction left unmatched. Germline-derived CDR1 and CDR2 are MDHEN and SYDVKM. This CDR3 contains 14 residues.

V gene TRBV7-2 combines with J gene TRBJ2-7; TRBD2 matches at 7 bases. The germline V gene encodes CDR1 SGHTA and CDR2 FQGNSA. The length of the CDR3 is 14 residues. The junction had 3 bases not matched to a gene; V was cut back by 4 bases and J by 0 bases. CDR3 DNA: TGTGCCAGCAGCTGGGGGGGGAGCTCCTACGAGCAGTACGTC. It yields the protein CASSWGGSSYEQYV.

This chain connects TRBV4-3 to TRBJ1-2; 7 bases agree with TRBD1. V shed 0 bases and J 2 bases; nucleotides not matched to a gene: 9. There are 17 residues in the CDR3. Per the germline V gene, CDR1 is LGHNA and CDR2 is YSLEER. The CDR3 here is CASSQDPRTGPNYGYTF. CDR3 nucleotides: TGCGCCAGCAGCCAAGATCCTCGGACAGGTCCGAACTATGGCTACACCTTC.

The CDR3 loop reads CASSLIRAGGEQFF. The CDR3 DNA sequence: TGCGCCAGCAGCTTGATTCGAGCGGGGGGTGAGCAGTTCTTC. The chain employs TRBV5-1 and TRBJ2-1; 9 bases match TRBD2. The CDR3 has 14 amino acids. Germline V gene sequence: CDR1 SGHRS, CDR2 YFSETQ. Losses at the gene ends were 1 base for V and 9 bases for J; bases not matched to a gene: 5.

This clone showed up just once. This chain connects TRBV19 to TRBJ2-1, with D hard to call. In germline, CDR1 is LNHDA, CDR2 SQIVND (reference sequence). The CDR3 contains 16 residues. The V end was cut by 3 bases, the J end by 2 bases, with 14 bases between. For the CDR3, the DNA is TGTGCCAGTAGTATTGAGGTGGCAAGAGCCTACAATGAGCAGTTCTTC. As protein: CASSIEVARAYNEQFF. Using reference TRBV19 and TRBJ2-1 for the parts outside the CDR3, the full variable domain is DGGITQSPKYLFRKEGQNVTLSCEQNLNHDAMYWYRQDPGQGLRLIYYSQIVNDFQKGDIAEGYSVSREKKESFPLTVTSAQKNPTAFYLCASSIEVARAYNEQFFGPGTRLTVL.

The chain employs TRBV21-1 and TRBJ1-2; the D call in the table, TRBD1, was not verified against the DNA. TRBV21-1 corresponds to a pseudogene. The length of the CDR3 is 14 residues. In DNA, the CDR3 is TGTGCCAGCAGCCCCTATGACAGGGAGATGGCTTGGACCTTC. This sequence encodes CASSPYDREMAWTF.

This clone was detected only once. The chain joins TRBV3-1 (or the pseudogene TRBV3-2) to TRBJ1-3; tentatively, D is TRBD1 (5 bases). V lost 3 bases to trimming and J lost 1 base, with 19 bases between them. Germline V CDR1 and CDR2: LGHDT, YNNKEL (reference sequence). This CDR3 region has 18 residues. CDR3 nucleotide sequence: TGTGCCAGCAGCCACCAGCCCCGAGGACATCTTTCTGGAAACACCATATATTTT. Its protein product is CASSHQPRGHLSGNTIYF.

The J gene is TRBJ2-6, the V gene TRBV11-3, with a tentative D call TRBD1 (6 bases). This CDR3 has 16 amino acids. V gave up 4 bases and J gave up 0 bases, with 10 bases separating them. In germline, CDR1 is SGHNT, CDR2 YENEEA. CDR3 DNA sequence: TGTGCCAGCAGCTCATACAGGGACTCTGGGGCCAACGTCCTGACTTTC. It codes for CASSSYRDSGANVLTF.

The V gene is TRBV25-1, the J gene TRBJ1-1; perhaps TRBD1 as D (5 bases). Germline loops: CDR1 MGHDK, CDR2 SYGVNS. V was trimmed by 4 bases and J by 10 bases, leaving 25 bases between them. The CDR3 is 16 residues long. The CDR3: CASSGSRGGTHRGAFF. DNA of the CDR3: TGTGCCAGCAGTGGCTCCCGGGGGGGAACCCATAGAGGAGCTTTCTTT.

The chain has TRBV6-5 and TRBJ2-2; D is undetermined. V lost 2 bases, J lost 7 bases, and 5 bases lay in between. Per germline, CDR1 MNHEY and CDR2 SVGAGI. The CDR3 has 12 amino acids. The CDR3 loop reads CASSYRHGELFF. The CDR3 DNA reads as TGTGCCAGCAGTTACAGACACGGGGAGCTGTTTTTT.

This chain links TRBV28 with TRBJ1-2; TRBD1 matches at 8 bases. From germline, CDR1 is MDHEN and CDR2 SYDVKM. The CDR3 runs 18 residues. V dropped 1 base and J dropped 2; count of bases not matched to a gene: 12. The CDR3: CASSLSALRDRLNYGYTF. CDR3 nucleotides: TGTGCCAGCAGTTTATCGGCCCTCCGGGACAGGTTGAACTATGGCTACACCTTC.

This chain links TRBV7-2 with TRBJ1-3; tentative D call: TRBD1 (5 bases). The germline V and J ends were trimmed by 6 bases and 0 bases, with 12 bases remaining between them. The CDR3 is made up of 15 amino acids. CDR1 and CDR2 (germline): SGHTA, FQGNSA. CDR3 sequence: CASSWDSSSGNTIYF. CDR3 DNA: TGTGCCAGCAGTTGGGACTCCAGCTCTGGAAACACCATATATTTT.

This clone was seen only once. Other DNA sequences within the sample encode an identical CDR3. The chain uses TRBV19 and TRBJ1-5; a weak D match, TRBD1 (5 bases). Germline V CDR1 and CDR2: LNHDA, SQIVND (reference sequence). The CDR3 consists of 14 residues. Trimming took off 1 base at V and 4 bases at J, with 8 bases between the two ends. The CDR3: CASSIAGVNQPQHF. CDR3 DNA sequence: TGTGCCAGTAGTATAGCGGGGGTAAATCAGCCCCAGCATTTT.

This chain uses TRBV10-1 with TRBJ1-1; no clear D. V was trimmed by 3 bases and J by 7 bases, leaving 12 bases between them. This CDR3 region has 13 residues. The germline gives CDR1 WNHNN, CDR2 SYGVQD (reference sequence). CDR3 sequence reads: CASSEGREYEAFF. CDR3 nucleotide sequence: TGCGCCAGCAGTGAAGGACGGGAGTATGAAGCTTTCTTT.